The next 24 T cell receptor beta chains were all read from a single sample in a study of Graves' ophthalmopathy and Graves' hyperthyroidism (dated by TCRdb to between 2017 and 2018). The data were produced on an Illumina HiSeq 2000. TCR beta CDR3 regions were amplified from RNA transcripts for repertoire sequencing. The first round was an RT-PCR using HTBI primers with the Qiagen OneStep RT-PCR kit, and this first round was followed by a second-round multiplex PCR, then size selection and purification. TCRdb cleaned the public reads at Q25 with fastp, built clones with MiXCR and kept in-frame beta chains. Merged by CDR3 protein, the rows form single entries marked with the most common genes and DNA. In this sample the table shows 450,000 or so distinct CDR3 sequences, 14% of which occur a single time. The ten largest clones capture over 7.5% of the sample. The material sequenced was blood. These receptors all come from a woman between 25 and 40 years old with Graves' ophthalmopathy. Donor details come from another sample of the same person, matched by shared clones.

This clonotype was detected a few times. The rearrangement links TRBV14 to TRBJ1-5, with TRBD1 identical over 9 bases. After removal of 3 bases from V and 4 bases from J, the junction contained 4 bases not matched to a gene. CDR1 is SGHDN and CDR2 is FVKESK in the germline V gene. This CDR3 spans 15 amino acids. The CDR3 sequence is CASSQGQGLNQPQHF. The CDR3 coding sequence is TGTGCCAGCAGCCAGGGACAGGGTCTGAATCAGCCCCAGCATTTT.

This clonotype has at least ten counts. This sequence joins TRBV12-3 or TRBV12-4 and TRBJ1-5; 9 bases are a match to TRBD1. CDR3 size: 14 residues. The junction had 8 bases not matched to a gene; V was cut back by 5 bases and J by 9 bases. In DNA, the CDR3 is TGTGCCAGCAGTGCGACAGGGGGAATAATGCCCCAGCATTTT. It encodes CASSATGGIMPQHF.

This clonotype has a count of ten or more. The CDR3 bases are TGTGCCAGCAGTTTGGCGGGCTTACGAAACATTCAGTACTTC. Encoded protein: CASSLAGLRNIQYF. The gene calls are TRBV12-3 or TRBV12-4 and TRBJ2-4; TRBD2 is a possible D gene (5 bases). V gave up 3 bases and J gave up 6 bases, with 12 bases separating them. The CDR3 length is 14 residues.

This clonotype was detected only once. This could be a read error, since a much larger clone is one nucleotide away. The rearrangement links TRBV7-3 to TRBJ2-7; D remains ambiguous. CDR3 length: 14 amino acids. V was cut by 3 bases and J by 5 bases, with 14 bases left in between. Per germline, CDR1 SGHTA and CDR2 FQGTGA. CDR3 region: CASSFSLSGHEQYF. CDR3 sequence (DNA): TGTGCCAGCAGCTTCAGTCTGAGTGGACACGAGCAGTACTTC.

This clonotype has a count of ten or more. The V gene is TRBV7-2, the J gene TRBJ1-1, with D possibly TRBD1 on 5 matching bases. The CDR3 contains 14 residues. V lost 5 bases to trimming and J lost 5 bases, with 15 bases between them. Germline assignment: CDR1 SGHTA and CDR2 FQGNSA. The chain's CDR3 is CASSLAGVGTEAFF. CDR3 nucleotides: TGTGCCAGCAGCCTTGCGGGGGTGGGTACTGAAGCTTTCTTT.

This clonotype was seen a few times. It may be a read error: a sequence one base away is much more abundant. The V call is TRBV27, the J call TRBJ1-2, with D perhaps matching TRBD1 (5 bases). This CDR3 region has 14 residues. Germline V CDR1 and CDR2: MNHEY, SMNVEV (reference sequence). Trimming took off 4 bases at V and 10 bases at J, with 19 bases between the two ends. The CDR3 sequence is CASSYRGTYGVYTF. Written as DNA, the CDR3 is TGTGCCAGCAGTTACCGGGGGACCTATGGTGTCTACACCTTC.

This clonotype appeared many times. The CDR3 bases are TGTGCCAGCAAAGGGTTGACAGGGGTGGAGACCCAGTACTTC. This translates into CASKGLTGVETQYF. The chain couples TRBV2 to TRBJ2-5; the match to TRBD1 covers 8 bases. Germline lookup yields CDR1 SNHLY and CDR2 FYNNEI. The CDR3 is 14 amino acids. V was pared by 7 bases and J by 5 bases, with 9 bases of the junction left unmatched.

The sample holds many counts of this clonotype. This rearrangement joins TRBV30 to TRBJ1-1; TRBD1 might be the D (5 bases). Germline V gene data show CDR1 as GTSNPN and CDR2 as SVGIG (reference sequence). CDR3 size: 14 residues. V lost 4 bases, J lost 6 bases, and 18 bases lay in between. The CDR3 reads CAWTIRAGRAEAFF. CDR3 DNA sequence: TGTGCCTGGACCATCAGGGCGGGACGGGCTGAAGCTTTCTTT.

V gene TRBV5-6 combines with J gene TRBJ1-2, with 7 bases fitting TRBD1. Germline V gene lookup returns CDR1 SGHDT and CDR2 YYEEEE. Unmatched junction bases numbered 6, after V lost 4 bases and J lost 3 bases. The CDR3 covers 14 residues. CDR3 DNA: TGTGCCAGCAGCCCAGGGGGGAATGACTATGGCTACACCTTC. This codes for CASSPGGNDYGYTF.

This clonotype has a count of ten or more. CDR3 residues: CASSLPSPGLNTEAFF. The CDR3, as DNA: TGTGCCAGCAGCTTGCCTTCCCCGGGTCTTAACACTGAAGCTTTCTTT. This chain uses TRBV7-8 with TRBJ1-1; D is undetermined. Germline V CDR1 and CDR2: SGHVS, FQNEAQ. Trimming shortened V by 3 bases and J by 2 bases, and 16 bases separated the two germline ends. The CDR3 contains 16 residues.

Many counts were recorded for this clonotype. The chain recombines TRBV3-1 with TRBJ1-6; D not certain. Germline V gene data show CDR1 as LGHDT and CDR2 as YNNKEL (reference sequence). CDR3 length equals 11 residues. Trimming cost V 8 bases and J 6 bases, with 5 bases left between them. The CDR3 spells CASGPNSPLHF. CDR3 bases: TGTGCCAGCGGCCCTAATTCACCCCTCCACTTT. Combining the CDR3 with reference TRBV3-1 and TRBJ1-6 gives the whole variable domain DTAVSQTPKYLVTQMGNDKSIKCEQNLGHDTMYWYKQDSKKFLKIMFSYNNKELIINETVPNRFSPKSPDKAHLNLHINSLELGDSAVYFCASGPNSPLHFGNGTRLTVT.

The CDR3 protein is CASSYRSGSYEQYF. In DNA form, the CDR3 reads TGTGCCAGCAGTTACCGGAGCGGCTCCTACGAGCAGTACTTC. This chain joins TRBV6-5 and TRBJ2-7, with a possible D match to TRBD2 (5 bases). The V and J ends lost 2 bases and 0 bases respectively, with 8 bases between them. The CDR3 length is 14 residues. The germline CDR1 and CDR2 sequences are MNHEY and SVGAGI.

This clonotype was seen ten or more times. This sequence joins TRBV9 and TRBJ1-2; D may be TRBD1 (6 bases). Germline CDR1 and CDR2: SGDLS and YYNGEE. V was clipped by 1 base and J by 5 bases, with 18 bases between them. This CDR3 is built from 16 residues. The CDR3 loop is CASSVSWQGQRYGYTF. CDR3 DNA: TGTGCCAGCAGCGTATCATGGCAGGGGCAGAGGTATGGCTACACCTTC.

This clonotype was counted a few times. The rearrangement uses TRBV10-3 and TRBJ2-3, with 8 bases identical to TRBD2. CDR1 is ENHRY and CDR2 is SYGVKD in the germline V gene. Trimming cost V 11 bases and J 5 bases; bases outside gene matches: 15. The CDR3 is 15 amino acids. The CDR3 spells CAGDPGTSSVDTQYF. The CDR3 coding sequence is TGTGCCGGAGACCCCGGGACTAGTAGCGTAGATACGCAGTATTTT.

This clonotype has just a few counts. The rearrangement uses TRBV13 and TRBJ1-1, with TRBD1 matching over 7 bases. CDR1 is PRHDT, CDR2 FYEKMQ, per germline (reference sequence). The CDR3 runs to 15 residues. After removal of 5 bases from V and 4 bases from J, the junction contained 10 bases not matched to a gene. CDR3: CASSLTQTGLTEAFF. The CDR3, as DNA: TGTGCCAGCAGCCTAACCCAGACAGGGCTCACTGAAGCTTTCTTT.

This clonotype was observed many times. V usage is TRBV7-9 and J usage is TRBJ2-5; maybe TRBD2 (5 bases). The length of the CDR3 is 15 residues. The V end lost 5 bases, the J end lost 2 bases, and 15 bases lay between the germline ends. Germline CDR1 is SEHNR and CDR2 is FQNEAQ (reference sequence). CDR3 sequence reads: CASSPSTGIQETQYF. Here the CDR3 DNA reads TGTGCCAGCAGCCCCTCCACCGGGATACAAGAGACCCAGTACTTC.

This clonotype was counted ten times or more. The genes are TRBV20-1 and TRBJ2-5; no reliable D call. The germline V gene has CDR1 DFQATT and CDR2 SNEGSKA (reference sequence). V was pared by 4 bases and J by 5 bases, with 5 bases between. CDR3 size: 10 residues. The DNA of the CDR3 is TGCAGTGCTAAAGCCGAGACCCAGTACTTC. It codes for CSAKAETQYF.

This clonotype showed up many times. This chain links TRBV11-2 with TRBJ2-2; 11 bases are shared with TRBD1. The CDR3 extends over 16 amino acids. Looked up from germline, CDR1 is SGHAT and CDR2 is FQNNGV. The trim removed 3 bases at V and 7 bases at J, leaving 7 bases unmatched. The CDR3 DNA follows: TGTGCCAGCAGCTTTTGGACAGGGGGCAATGGCGGGGAGCTGTTTTTT. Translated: CASSFWTGGNGGELFF.

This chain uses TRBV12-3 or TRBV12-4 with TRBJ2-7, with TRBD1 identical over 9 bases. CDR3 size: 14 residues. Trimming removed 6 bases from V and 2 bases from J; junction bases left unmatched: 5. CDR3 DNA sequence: TGTGCCAGCAGCCGGACAGGGGTAACCTACGAGCAGTACTTC. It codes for CASSRTGVTYEQYF.

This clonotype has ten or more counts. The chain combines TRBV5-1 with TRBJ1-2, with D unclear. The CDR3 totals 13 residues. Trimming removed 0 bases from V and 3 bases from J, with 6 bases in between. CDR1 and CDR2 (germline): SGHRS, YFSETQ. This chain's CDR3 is CASSLDIHYGYTF. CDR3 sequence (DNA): TGCGCCAGCAGCTTGGACATTCACTATGGCTACACCTTC. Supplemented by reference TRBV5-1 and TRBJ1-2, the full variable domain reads KAGVTQTPRYLIKTRGQQVTLSCSPISGHRSVSWYQQTPGQGLQFLFEYFSETQRNKGNFPGRFSGRQFSNSRSEMNVSTLELGDSALYLCASSLDIHYGYTFGSGTRLTVV.

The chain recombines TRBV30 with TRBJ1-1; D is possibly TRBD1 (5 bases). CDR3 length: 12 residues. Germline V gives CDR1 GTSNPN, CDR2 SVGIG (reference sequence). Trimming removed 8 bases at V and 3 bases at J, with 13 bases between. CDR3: CAMAAGDTEAFF. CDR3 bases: TGTGCCATGGCGGCGGGGGACACTGAAGCTTTCTTT.

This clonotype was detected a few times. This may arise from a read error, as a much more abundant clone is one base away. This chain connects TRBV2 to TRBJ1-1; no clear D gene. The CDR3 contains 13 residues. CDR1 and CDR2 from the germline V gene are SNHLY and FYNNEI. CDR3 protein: CASSEMVNTEACF. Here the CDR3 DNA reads TGTGCCAGCAGTGAAATGGTTAACACTGAAGCTTGCTTT.

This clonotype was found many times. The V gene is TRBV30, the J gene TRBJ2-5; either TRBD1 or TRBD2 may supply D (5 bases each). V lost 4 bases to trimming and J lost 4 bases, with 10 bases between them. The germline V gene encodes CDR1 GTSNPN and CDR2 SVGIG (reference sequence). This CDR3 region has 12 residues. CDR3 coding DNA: TGTGCCTGGAATCCAGGGAGAGAGACCCAGTACTTC. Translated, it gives CAWNPGRETQYF.

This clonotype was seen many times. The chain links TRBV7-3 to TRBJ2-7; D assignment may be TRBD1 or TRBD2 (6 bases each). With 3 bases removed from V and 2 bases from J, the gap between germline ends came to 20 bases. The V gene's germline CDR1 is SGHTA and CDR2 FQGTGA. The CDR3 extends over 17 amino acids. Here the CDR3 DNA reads TGTGCCAGCAGCTTTCGGAAACTCTACAGGGAGGCCTACGAGCAGTACTTC. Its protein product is CASSFRKLYREAYEQYF. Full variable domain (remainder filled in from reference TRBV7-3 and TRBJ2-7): GAGVSQTPSNKVTEKGKYVELRCDPISGHTALYWYRQSLGQGPEFLIYFQGTGAADDSGLPNDRFFAVRPEGSVSTLKIQRTERGDSAVYLCASSFRKLYREAYEQYFGPGTRLTVT.